The 21 T cell receptor beta chains given below trace back to one sample, sequenced in a study of CD8 T cells in ankylosing spondylitis. TCRdb passed the 5' RACE reads through MiXCR, listing each CDR3 protein once. The sample has just over 300,000 distinct CDR3 sequences; around 21% are singletons. Sequenced input: blood, either unsorted or a sorted T cell fraction (not recorded which). The receptors originated from a female donor with ankylosing spondylitis or in good health (not recorded which).

In its sample, this clonotype was seen a few times. The genes are TRBV6-2 or TRBV6-3 and TRBJ2-7; D remains ambiguous. Per germline, CDR1 MNHEY and CDR2 SVGEGT. This CDR3 has 14 residues. V lost 4 bases, J lost 2 bases, and 12 bases lay in between. The CDR3 loop is CASSFRAITYEQYF. The CDR3 DNA is TGTGCCAGCAGTTTCCGGGCCATTACCTACGAGCAGTACTTC.

This chain joins TRBV20-1 and TRBJ2-2; TRBD2 is a possible D gene (5 bases). This CDR3 contains 15 residues. Germline loops: CDR1 DFQATT, CDR2 SNEGSKA (reference sequence). The germline V and J ends were trimmed by 3 bases and 4 bases, with 15 bases remaining between them. The CDR3 loop is CSARGGLLGTGELFF. For the CDR3, the DNA is TGCAGTGCTAGGGGTGGACTCTTAGGCACCGGGGAGCTGTTTTTT.

There are a few counts of this clonotype. The chain combines TRBV12-3 or TRBV12-4 with TRBJ2-2, with TRBD2 matching 11 bases. J gave up 5 bases and V 5 bases, and 7 bases lay outside the gene matches. The CDR3 contains 16 residues. The CDR3 bases are TGTGCCAGCAGTCCCTCGGGACTAGCGGCAACCGGGGAGCTGTTTTTT. This codes for CASSPSGLAATGELFF.

This sequence joins TRBV7-9 and TRBJ2-1; 10 positions match TRBD2. The CDR3 is made up of 14 amino acids. After removal of 6 bases from V and 6 bases from J, the junction contained 5 bases not matched to a gene. Germline CDR1 and CDR2: SEHNR and FQNEAQ (reference sequence). The CDR3 DNA sequence: TGTGCCAGCAGTCGGTCTAGCGGGAGCAATGAGCAGTTCTTC. Residues: CASSRSSGSNEQFF.

The chain carries TRBV7-2 and TRBJ2-1; D is unresolved. V dropped 1 base and J dropped 2 bases, with 6 bases sitting between them. There are 14 residues in the CDR3. Germline-derived CDR1 and CDR2 are SGHTA and FQGNSA. The CDR3 bases are TGTGCCAGCAGCTTAGGTGCCCCCTACAATGAGCAGTTCTTC. Its protein is CASSLGAPYNEQFF.

This clonotype was counted a few times. The rearrangement uses TRBV20-1 and TRBJ2-1, with 10 bases identical to TRBD2. Germline loops: CDR1 DFQATT, CDR2 SNEGSKA (reference sequence). This CDR3 spans 15 amino acids. The junction had 9 bases not matched to a gene; V was cut back by 2 bases and J by 8 bases. CDR3: CSARQGLAGVYEQFF. The DNA of the CDR3 is TGCAGTGCTAGACAGGGTCTAGCGGGAGTATATGAGCAGTTCTTC.

This clonotype was counted at least ten times. V gene TRBV7-2 combines with J gene TRBJ2-7; D is unresolved. This CDR3 is built from 14 residues. V lost 2 bases and J 0 bases, leaving 8 bases between the germline ends. Germline assignment: CDR1 SGHTA and CDR2 FQGNSA. In nucleotides, the CDR3 is TGTGCCAGCAGCTTAACTGGAAGCTCCTACGAGCAGTACTTC. Translating it yields CASSLTGSSYEQYF.

This clonotype was found many times. The chain recombines TRBV20-1 with TRBJ1-5, with D perhaps TRBD1 (6 bases). This CDR3 region has 13 residues. The V and J ends lost 3 bases and 3 bases respectively, with 9 bases between them. Per germline, CDR1 DFQATT and CDR2 SNEGSKA (reference sequence). CDR3 in amino acids: CSASGQSNQPQHF. In DNA, the CDR3 is TGCAGTGCTAGTGGACAGTCCAATCAGCCCCAGCATTTT.

This chain uses TRBV6-1 with TRBJ1-2, with D maybe TRBD1 (5 bases). V lost 7 bases to trimming and J lost 7 bases, with 16 bases between them. The CDR3 is 13 residues long. The germline V gene has CDR1 MNHNS and CDR2 SASEGT. CDR3 bases: TGTGCCAGCACTTGGACACTTTACTCTGGCTACACCTTC. This encodes CASTWTLYSGYTF.

The genes are TRBV10-3 and TRBJ2-2, with TRBD1 matching over 9 bases. J lost 6 bases, V lost 1 base, and 12 bases had no gene match. The germline gives CDR1 ENHRY, CDR2 SYGVKD. CDR3 length equals 18 residues. The CDR3, as DNA: TGTGCCATCAGTGAGTTTCTTCCGGGACAGGGTGTCGCCGGGGAGCTGTTTTTT. As protein: CAISEFLPGQGVAGELFF.

The chain carries TRBV5-6 and TRBJ2-3; TRBD2 matches at 14 bases. After removal of 4 bases from V and 3 bases from J, the junction contained 1 base not matched to a gene. Germline loops: CDR1 SGHDT, CDR2 YYEEEE. The CDR3 is 15 residues long. CDR3 in amino acids: CASSGLAGGTDTQYF. CDR3 in DNA: TGTGCCAGCAGCGGACTAGCGGGAGGTACAGATACGCAGTATTTT. Full variable domain (remainder filled in from reference TRBV5-6 and TRBJ2-3): DAGVTQSPTHLIKTRGQQVTLRCSPKSGHDTVSWYQQALGQGPQFIFQYYEEEERQRGNFPDRFSGHQFPNYSSELNVNALLLGDSALYLCASSGLAGGTDTQYFGPGTRLTVL.

The sample holds a few counts of this clonotype. The chain links TRBV12-3 or TRBV12-4 to TRBJ2-1; 9 bases are a match to TRBD2. This CDR3 has 15 amino acids. The V and J ends lost 7 bases and 7 bases, in that order; junction bases with no gene match: 11. CDR3: CASTSGGTSKNEQFF. For the CDR3, the DNA is TGTGCCAGCACCTCGGGGGGGACTAGCAAGAATGAGCAGTTCTTC.

The J gene is TRBJ2-1, the V gene TRBV6-1; D remains ambiguous. Germline CDR1 reads MNHNS; CDR2 reads SASEGT. The CDR3 extends over 12 amino acids. V lost 2 bases to trimming and J lost 8 bases, with 7 bases between them. CDR3 DNA sequence: TGTGCCAGCAGTGAACTAGAGGATGAGCAGTTCTTC. The encoded protein is CASSELEDEQFF.

This sequence joins TRBV19 and TRBJ1-1; D gene ambiguous. V lost 1 base and J 11 bases, leaving 14 bases between the germline ends. Germline V CDR1 and CDR2: LNHDA, SQIVND (reference sequence). The CDR3 contains 13 residues. This chain's CDR3 is CASSIGPARMAFF. The CDR3 nucleotides are TGTGCCAGTAGTATAGGCCCCGCTCGGATGGCTTTCTTT.

This clonotype appeared many times. This CDR3 is CSVATALGTDTQYF. The DNA for the CDR3 is TGCAGTGTAGCGACTGCGTTGGGGACAGATACGCAGTATTTT. This chain uses TRBV20-1 with TRBJ2-3; D perhaps matches TRBD2 (5 bases). This CDR3 is built from 14 residues. The germline gives CDR1 DFQATT, CDR2 SNEGSKA (reference sequence). V shed 7 bases and J shed 3 bases, with 17 bases lying between them.

This clonotype was picked up a small number of times. The chain carries TRBV4-3 and TRBJ2-1; D may be TRBD1 or TRBD2 (5 bases each). V was trimmed by 3 bases and J by 10 bases, leaving 13 bases between them. This CDR3 is 13 amino acids long. From germline, CDR1 is LGHNA and CDR2 YSLEER. Written as DNA, the CDR3 is TGCGCCAGCAGCCAGCAGGTCCGGGGCGAGCAGTTCTTC. As protein: CASSQQVRGEQFF.

V is TRBV4-2 and J is TRBJ2-5, with TRBD2 identical over 12 bases. Trimming took 1 base from V and 5 from J; bases not matched to a gene: 2. This CDR3 has 15 residues. Looked up from germline, CDR1 is LGHNA and CDR2 is YNFKEQ. The CDR3 reads CASSQVLAGGETQYF. Written as DNA, the CDR3 is TGTGCCAGCAGCCAAGTGCTAGCGGGGGGGGAGACCCAGTACTTC.

The rearrangement links TRBV7-2 to TRBJ2-7; 12 positions match TRBD2. CDR1 and CDR2 (germline): SGHTA, FQGNSA. CDR3 length: 15 residues. V gave up 6 bases and J gave up 2 bases; unmatched junction bases: 5. CDR3 nucleotides: TGTGCCAGCAGTGAACGGACTAGCGGGACCTACGAGCAGTACTTC. Translated: CASSERTSGTYEQYF.

Here the CDR3 DNA reads TGTGCCAGCACCCTAAGGGGGGCGTGGAGCACTGAAGCTTTCTTT. It specifies CASTLRGAWSTEAFF. The chain joins TRBV28 to TRBJ1-1; possibly TRBD1 for D (6 bases). The CDR3 runs to 15 residues. The V gene lost 7 bases and the J gene lost 4 bases, with 19 bases spanning the gap. CDR1 is MDHEN, CDR2 SYDVKM, per germline.

This clonotype occurred a few times. The rearrangement joins TRBV20-1 to TRBJ1-1; 7 bases fit TRBD1. The trim removed 2 bases at V and 7 bases at J, leaving 13 bases unmatched. From germline, CDR1 is DFQATT and CDR2 SNEGSKA (reference sequence). The length of the CDR3 is 15 residues. This chain's CDR3 is CSARTPDRLGFEAFF. As DNA, the CDR3 is TGCAGTGCTAGAACCCCGGACAGGTTGGGTTTTGAAGCTTTCTTT.

Only a few counts were recorded for this clonotype. DNA of the CDR3: TGTGCCAGCAGCTTAGCCCGTCTTCCCCTGGAAGCCAAAAACATTCAGTACTTC. Encoded protein: CASSLARLPLEAKNIQYF. The V and J genes are TRBV11-1 and TRBJ2-4; D unclear. V was clipped by 0 bases and J by 0 bases, with 15 bases between them. This CDR3 spans 18 amino acids. From germline, CDR1 is SGHAT and CDR2 FQDESV (reference sequence).